Listed below are T cell receptor beta chains from one sample, sequenced in a study of cytomegalovirus exposure and HLA in healthy donors. TCRdb's table, derived via immunoSEQ multiplex PCR, lists solely in-frame clones and lacks some. The sample's table shows about 110,000 clones. Sequenced material: PBMCs. These receptor sequences come from a man over 45 in good health and CMV-seronegative. Each CDR3 is given with its conserved first and last residue. A D gene is named only where the DNA matches it firmly.

CDR3 length	V gene	J gene	D gene	CDR3 protein	CDR3 DNA
12	TRBV29-1	TRBJ1-2	-	CSVSHGAAGYTF	TGCAGCGTTTCCCATGGCGCGGCGGGCTACACCTTC
16	TRBV29-1	TRBJ2-7	TRBD2	CSVTLWAGGTSYEQYF	TGCAGCGTGACTCTGTGGGCGGGAGGCACCTCCTACGAGCAGTACTTC
15	TRBV27	TRBJ2-7	TRBD1	CASSLGTGNSYEQYF	TGTGCCAGCAGTTTGGGGACAGGGAACTCCTACGAGCAGTACTTC
15	TRBV7-2	TRBJ1-2	-	CASSFGSAGSTSYTF	TGTGCCAGCAGCTTCGGTTCCGCAGGGTCGACGAGCTACACCTTC
14	TRBV4-1	TRBJ1-2	-	CASSQDLGGYGYTF	TGCGCCAGCAGCCAAGATCTCGGGGGTTATGGCTACACCTTC
14	TRBV7-2	TRBJ2-3	-	CASRPLRGGNTQYF	TGTGCCAGCAGACCACTCCGAGGGGGAAATACGCAGTATTTT
14	TRBV5-1	TRBJ2-5	-	CASSLGESWETQYF	TGCGCCAGCAGCTTGGGGGAGTCGTGGGAGACCCAGTACTTC
16	TRBV4-2	TRBJ2-6	-	CASSQNSSPGANVLTF	TGTGCCAGCAGCCAAAACTCCTCGCCTGGGGCCAACGTCCTGACTTTC
15	TRBV6-1	TRBJ1-2	-	CASSPRDTRTYGYTF	TGTGCCAGCAGTCCCCGGGACACTCGAACCTATGGCTACACCTTC
17	TRBV2	TRBJ2-7	-	CASSEARGKPAGYEQYF	TGTGCCAGCAGTGAAGCGCGGGGTAAACCGGCGGGTTACGAGCAGTACTTC
12	TRBV5-4	TRBJ2-1	-	CASSYRVNEQFF	TGTGCCAGCAGCTACAGGGTCAATGAGCAGTTCTTC
14	TRBV5-5	TRBJ2-7	-	CASSLQAHTYEQYF	TGTGCCAGCAGCTTGCAGGCACATACCTACGAGCAGTACTTC
13	TRBV27	TRBJ1-2	TRBD1	CASSLTGVHGYTF	TGTGCCAGCAGCTTGACAGGGGTCCATGGCTACACCTTC
13	TRBV29-1	TRBJ2-2	TRBD1	CSAGQANTGELFF	TGCAGCGCGGGACAGGCGAACACCGGGGAGCTGTTTTTT
14	TRBV5-4	TRBJ1-1	-	CASSLTGRNTEAFF	TGTGCCAGCAGCTTGACCGGGAGGAACACTGAAGCTTTCTTT
16	TRBV5-4	TRBJ2-7	-	CASSLAGTGSRHEQYF	TGTGCCAGCAGCTTGGCCGGTACGGGATCGAGACACGAGCAGTACTTC
15	TRBV7-8	TRBJ2-3	-	CASSFLAAYTDTQYF	TGTGCCAGCAGCTTCTTAGCAGCCTACACAGATACGCAGTATTTT
14	TRBV5-1	TRBJ2-7	-	CASSLLGHRSEQYF	TGCGCCAGCAGCTTGCTAGGCCACCGTTCCGAGCAGTACTTC
14	TRBV2	TRBJ2-7	TRBD1	CASSDQGATYEQYF	TGTGCCAGCAGTGATCAGGGGGCCACCTACGAGCAGTACTTC
14	TRBV15	TRBJ2-7	-	CATSRDRGINEQYF	TGTGCCACCAGCAGAGATAGGGGGATCAACGAGCAGTACTTC
15	TRBV18	TRBJ1-6	-	CASSPTGFLNSPLHF	TGTGCCAGCTCACCCACAGGGTTTCTCAATTCACCCCTCCACTTT
14	TRBV7-8	TRBJ2-7	-	CASSSTGLAYEQYF	TGTGCCAGCAGCTCTACGGGACTTGCCTACGAGCAGTACTTC
14	TRBV12-5	TRBJ2-7	TRBD1	CASGPGQAPYEQYF	TGTGCTAGTGGACCCGGACAGGCCCCCTACGAGCAGTACTTC
14	TRBV6-1	TRBJ1-2	-	CASSASPLYYGYTF	TGTGCCAGCAGTGCCAGTCCCCTTTACTATGGCTACACCTTC
12	TRBV18	TRBJ2-7	-	CASSPRVYEQYF	TGTGCCAGCTCACCTCGGGTCTACGAGCAGTACTTC
16	TRBV4-1	TRBJ1-4	-	CASSPNPTATNEKLFF	TGCGCCAGCAGCCCCAACCCGACAGCAACTAATGAAAAACTGTTTTTT
14	TRBV14	TRBJ1-2	-	CASSLTHTRYGYTF	TGTGCCAGCAGCCTCACCCACACAAGATATGGCTACACCTTC
16	TRBV29-1	TRBJ2-7	TRBD2	CSVEAGGLAAPYEQYF	TGCAGCGTTGAGGCGGGAGGACTAGCGGCCCCCTACGAGCAGTACTTC
13	TRBV25-1	TRBJ1-2	-	CASSAGQNYGYTF	TGTGCCAGCAGTGCCGGACAAAACTATGGCTACACCTTC
13	TRBV5-4	TRBJ1-2	-	CASRGGPTYGYTF	TGTGCCAGTCGGGGGGGCCCCACCTATGGCTACACCTTC
15	TRBV7-8	TRBJ2-2	-	CASSLGNSWTGELFF	TGTGCCAGCAGCTTAGGAAATAGTTGGACCGGGGAGCTGTTTTTT
14	TRBV30	TRBJ1-3	-	CAWSVRGLARTIYF	TGTGCCTGGAGTGTCCGTGGGTTAGCTCGCACCATATATTTT
15	TRBV4-3	TRBJ1-2	-	CASSLGPGGSYGYTF	TGCGCCAGCAGCCTCGGGCCGGGAGGGAGCTATGGCTACACCTTC
14	TRBV19	TRBJ1-2	TRBD1	CASNLGQGAEGYTF	TGTGCCAGTAACCTGGGACAGGGGGCTGAGGGCTACACCTTC
15	TRBV6-5	TRBJ1-3	TRBD1	CASSRGQGFGNTIYF	TGTGCCAGCAGCAGAGGACAGGGCTTCGGAAACACCATATATTTT
15	TRBV5-1	TRBJ2-7	-	CASSLGESSSYEQYF	TGCGCCAGCAGCCTAGGCGAATCTAGCTCCTACGAGCAGTACTTC
15	TRBV11-3	TRBJ2-7	-	CASSLIGLQPGEQYF	TGTGCCAGCAGCTTAATTGGACTCCAACCGGGCGAGCAGTACTTC
12	TRBV12-5	TRBJ2-5	-	CASGPWAETQYF	TGTGCTAGTGGTCCTTGGGCGGAGACCCAGTACTTC